Listed below are T cell receptor beta chains from one sample, sequenced in a study of beta chain features in type 1 diabetes. The protocol was immunoSEQ multiplex PCR, while the TCRdb copy is restricted to in-frame clones and leaves out a portion. The repertoire has around 280,000 clones, under 8.5% of them found once; the top ten carry approximately 0.93%. Sequencing used central memory CD4+ T cells from blood. The receptors come from a woman between 18 and 29 years old in good health. Both conserved end residues are part of each CDR3. The order of the fields is D gene, clone size, J gene, V gene, CDR3 DNA, CDR3 protein. The D gene is left open where the match is weak. Size is stated for part of the rows, as once, few or many counts, or as a class when the clone is expanded.

. few TRBJ1-5 TRBV28 TGTGCCAGCAGTTTCTTGGCCAGGGAGGGTCAGCCCCAGCATTTT CASSFLAREGQPQHF
. few TRBJ1-3 TRBV10-3 TGTGCCATCAGTGAGCAGGGTGCCTCTGGAAACACCATATATTTT CAISEQGASGNTIYF
. many TRBJ2-3 TRBV10-3 TGTGCCATTTCCCGGGACGGCTCTAGCACAGATACGCAGTATTTT CAISRDGSSTDTQYF
. few TRBJ2-1 TRBV7-9 TGTGCCAGCAGCCATCGCGAGCAGTTCTTC CASSHREQFF
. few TRBJ2-3 TRBV5-4 TGTGCCAGCAGCCCCCGGGGCCCCTTCTTCACAGATACGCAGTATTTT CASSPRGPFFTDTQYF
. few TRBJ2-5 TRBV15 TGTGCCACCAGCATTCGAGGGCGGGAGACCCAGTACTTC CATSIRGRETQYF
. . TRBJ1-4 TRBV5-1 TGCGCCAGCAGCCGGAACCCAATGAATGAAAAACTGTTTTTT CASSRNPMNEKLFF
TRBD1 . TRBJ2-3 TRBV19 TGTGCCAGTAGTTCGAACAGGGGCACGGATACGCAGTATTTT CASSSNRGTDTQYF
. . TRBJ2-1 TRBV30 TGTGCCTGGAGCTGGCGGAGGGGAGAGCAGTTCTTC CAWSWRRGEQFF
. few TRBJ2-1 TRBV19 TGTGCCAGTAGTGCCTACCGACAGGTTTCCTACAATGAGCAGTTCTTC CASSAYRQVSYNEQFF
TRBD2 . TRBJ2-3 TRBV19 TGTGCCAGCAGGGAGCGGGGTAGTAAAGATACGCAGTATTTT CASRERGSKDTQYF
. . TRBJ1-3 TRBV9 TGTGCCAGCAGCCCGACTGGAAACACCATATATTTT CASSPTGNTIYF
. few TRBJ1-2 TRBV30 TGTGCCTGGACGGGGGAGAACTATGGCTACACCTTC CAWTGENYGYTF
. few TRBJ1-2 TRBV6-5 TGTGCCAGCAGGATGACCCGGCAGACCAATGGCTACACCTTC CASRMTRQTNGYTF
. few TRBJ1-5 TRBV30 TGTGCCTGGAGTAGGGGGGCTGGGAATCAGCCCCAGCATTTT CAWSRGAGNQPQHF
. . TRBJ1-2 TRBV7-9 TGTGCCAGCAGCTTAGAGGTTCAGGGCTACACCTTC CASSLEVQGYTF
. . TRBJ2-6 TRBV29-1 TGCAGCGTTGAACTGGGGGAATGGGGTGCTGGGGCCAACGTCCTGACTTTC CSVELGEWGAGANVLTF
. . TRBJ2-2 TRBV13 TGTGCCAGCAGCTTAGGGTCTTGGGCCGCGGGCACCGGGGAGCTGTTTTTT CASSLGSWAAGTGELFF
. . TRBJ2-2 TRBV20-1 TGCAGTGCGTCAAGAGGGGAGCTGTTTTTT CSASRGELFF
. few TRBJ2-2 TRBV7-2 TGTGCCAGCAGCTCCGATTGGGCAGTTATCACCGGGGAGCTGTTTTTT CASSSDWAVITGELFF
TRBD2 few TRBJ2-1 TRBV9 TGTGCCAGCAGCGCATTAAGGACTAGCGGGGGGATCTACAATGAGCAGTTCTTC CASSALRTSGGIYNEQFF
TRBD1 few TRBJ2-2 TRBV5-1 TGCGCCAGCAGCTGGGGACAGGGTAGTGACGGGGAGCTGTTTTTT CASSWGQGSDGELFF
TRBD1 . TRBJ1-2 TRBV29-1 TGCAGCGTTGAGGCAGGGGGAGATGGCTACACCTTC CSVEAGGDGYTF